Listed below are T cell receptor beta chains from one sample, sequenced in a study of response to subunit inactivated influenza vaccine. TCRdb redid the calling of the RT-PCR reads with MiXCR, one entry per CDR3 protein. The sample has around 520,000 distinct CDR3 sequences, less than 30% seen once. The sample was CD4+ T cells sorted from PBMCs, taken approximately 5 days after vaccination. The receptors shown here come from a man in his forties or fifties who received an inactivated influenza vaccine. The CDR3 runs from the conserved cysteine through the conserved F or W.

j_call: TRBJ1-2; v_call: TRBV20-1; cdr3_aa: CSARDAGGQAGYTF
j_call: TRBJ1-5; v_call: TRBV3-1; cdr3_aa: CASSQAPAAPQHF
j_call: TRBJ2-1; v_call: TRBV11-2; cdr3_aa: CASSLEGSADPYNEQFF
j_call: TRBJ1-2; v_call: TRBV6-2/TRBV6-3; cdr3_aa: CASSSLPGQGAYGYTF
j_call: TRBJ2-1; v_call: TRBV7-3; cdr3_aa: CASSLNPAMVYNEQFF
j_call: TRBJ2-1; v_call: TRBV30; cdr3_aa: CAWTRTRNEQFF
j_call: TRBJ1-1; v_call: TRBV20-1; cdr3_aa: CSAQQGPLMNTEAFF
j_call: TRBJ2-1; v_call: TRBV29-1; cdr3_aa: CSVGGAEQFF
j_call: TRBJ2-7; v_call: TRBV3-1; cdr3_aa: CASSQASGGYEQYF
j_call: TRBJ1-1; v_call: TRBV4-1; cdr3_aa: CASSQKEGDTGGYPEAFF
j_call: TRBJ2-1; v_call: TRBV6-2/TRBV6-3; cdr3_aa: CASSPDYQGYNEQFF
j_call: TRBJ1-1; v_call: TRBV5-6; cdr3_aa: CASSGERGNTEAFF
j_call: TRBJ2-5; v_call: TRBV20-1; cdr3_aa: CSASVRGRQQETQYF
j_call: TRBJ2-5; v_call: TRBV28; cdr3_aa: CASSFLRGQETQYF
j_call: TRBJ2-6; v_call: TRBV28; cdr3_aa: CASSSGGVSGANVLTF
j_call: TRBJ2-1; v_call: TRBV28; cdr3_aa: CASSLFSDSGSLWVQFF
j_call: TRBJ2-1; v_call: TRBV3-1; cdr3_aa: CASSQDPSGHEQFF
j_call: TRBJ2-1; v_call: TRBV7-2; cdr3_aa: CASSSRSGGFNEQFF
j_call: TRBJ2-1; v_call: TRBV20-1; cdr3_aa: CSASRAGVSYNEQFF
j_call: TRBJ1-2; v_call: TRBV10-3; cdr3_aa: CAISESGYGYTF
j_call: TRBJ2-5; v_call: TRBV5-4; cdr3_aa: CASSLSPQGVQETQYF
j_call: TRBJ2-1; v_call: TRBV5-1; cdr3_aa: CASSLEIATGGNEQFF
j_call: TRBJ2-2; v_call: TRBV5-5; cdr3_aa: CASSTGHGSIGELFF
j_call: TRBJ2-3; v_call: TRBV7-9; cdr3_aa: CASSLRTADTQYF
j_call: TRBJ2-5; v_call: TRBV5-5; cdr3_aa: CASSLEHIPRETQYF
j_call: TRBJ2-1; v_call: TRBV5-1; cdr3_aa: CASSLDRYNEQFF
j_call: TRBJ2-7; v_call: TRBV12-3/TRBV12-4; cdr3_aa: CASSPRIWEGPYEQYF
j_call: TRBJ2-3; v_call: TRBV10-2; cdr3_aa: CASSAVAGGTDTQYF
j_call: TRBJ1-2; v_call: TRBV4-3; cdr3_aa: CASSQDNDPDSGYTF
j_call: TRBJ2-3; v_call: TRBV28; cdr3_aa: CASSLRVTDTQYF
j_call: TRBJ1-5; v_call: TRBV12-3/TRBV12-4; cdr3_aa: CASSRKTNQPQHF
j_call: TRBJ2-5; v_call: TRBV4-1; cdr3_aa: CASSQLGLAGETQYF
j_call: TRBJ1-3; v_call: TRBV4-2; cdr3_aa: CASSQDISTGNTIYF
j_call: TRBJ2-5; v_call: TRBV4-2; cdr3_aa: CASSQELDKETQYF
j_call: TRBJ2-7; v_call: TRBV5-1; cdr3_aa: CASSSRTGGRNSYEQYF
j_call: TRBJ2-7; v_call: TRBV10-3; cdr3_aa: CAISGQASSNYEQYF
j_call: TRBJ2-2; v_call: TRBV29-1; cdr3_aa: CSVEVGGTRTGELFF
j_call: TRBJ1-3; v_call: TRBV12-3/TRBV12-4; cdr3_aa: CASSRASGNTTYF
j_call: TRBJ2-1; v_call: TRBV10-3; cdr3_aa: CAISGLAAYNEQFF
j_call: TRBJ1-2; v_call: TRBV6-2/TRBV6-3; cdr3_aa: CASRSEEGGYGYTF